In this sample, the clone carrying this TCR beta chain turned up many times. The target antigen is unknown. This sample is part of a study of T cell repertoires in cytomegalovirus infection. Turning to the study itself: Matching HLA type, along with CMV infection, was indicated by public TCR beta signatures.

The CDR3 has 16 amino acids. CDR1 SGHVS and CDR2 FQNEAQ come from the germline V gene. J gave up 4 bases and V 4 bases, and 8 bases lay outside the gene matches. TCRdb used MiXCR to reprocess the reads, holding one entry per CDR3 protein. Among under 350,000 distinct CDR3 sequences listed, 8% to 10% were seen once. Study findings and constraints: It was HLA-C-restricted CMV-specific TCR beta clonotypes that dominated the response ex vivo.

The rearrangement joins TRBV7-8 to TRBJ2-1; 9 bases map to TRBD2. The receptor comes from a human donor in good health (CMV status not recorded). Some clones in this sample may be carry-over from other donors' samples. The sequenced sample consisted of PBMCs. CDR3 coding DNA: TGTGCCAGCAGCTCGTTAATTAGCGGGGGTTACAATGAGCAGTTCTTC. As protein: CASSSLISGGYNEQFF.